This paragraph reports one TCR beta chain. The trim removed 6 bases at V and 0 bases at J, leaving 8 bases unmatched. Germline V gene lookup returns CDR1 WSHSY and CDR2 SAAADI. This CDR3 comprises 15 residues. The sample is drawn from a study of blood T cell repertoires in COVID-19. Turning to the study itself: Some COVID-19 samples were acute and others convalescent; all came from the United States, Italy and Spain. T cells, B-cell-depleted T cells, or PBMCs provided the cDNA or gDNA that served as material.

Authors' data handling: For nucleated cells, counts were estimated from reference gene primer amplification. Here immunoSEQ multiplex PCR was the method, and the copy in TCRdb shows in-frame clones only, minus some. V and J calls and clone size are as listed in that table; D and trimming were resolved from the DNA. The sample holds approximately 69,000 clones; 85% to 90% are singletons and the top ten take about 4.9%. Sequenced material: peripheral blood. J is TRBJ2-7 and V is TRBV10-2; 7 positions agree with TRBD1. The source of this sequence is a man between 50 and 59 years old with acute or convalescent COVID-19. The CDR3 here is CASRSRDSSSYEQYF. In DNA form, the CDR3 reads TGCGCCAGCAGATCCCGGGACAGTTCCTCCTACGAGCAGTACTTC.